Listed below are T cell receptor beta chains from one sample, sequenced in a study of T cell responses to AZD1222 COVID-19 vaccine. The data were produced by immunoSEQ multiplex PCR, yet TCRdb's version contains in-frame clones alone and is incomplete. The repertoire holds roughly 150,000 clones, with 90% as singletons. The sequencing used peripheral blood, collected 28 days after the second AZD1222 dose. These receptors originate from an adult who received the AZD1222 COVID-19 vaccine. Both conserved end residues are part of each CDR3. A D gene is named only where the DNA matches it firmly. Expanded clones are given a class, and other clones once, few, many or no size at all.

v_call	j_call	d_call	clone_size	cdr3_nt	cdr3_aa
TRBV15	TRBJ2-3	TRBD1	.	TGTGCCACCAGCAGAGATCGCGACAGGGTCACAGATACGCAGTATTTT	CATSRDRDRVTDTQYF
TRBV5-1	TRBJ1-2	.	.	TGCGCCAGCAGCGAAGAGACCGTCTATGGCTACACCTTC	CASSEETVYGYTF
TRBV5-1	TRBJ2-5	.	.	TGCGCCAGCGCGAGGGGGGGGTCAGAGACCCAGTACTTC	CASARGGSETQYF
TRBV27	TRBJ1-6	.	.	TGTGCCAGCAGTTTACAGCCCTATAATTCACCCCTCCACTTT	CASSLQPYNSPLHF
TRBV21-1	TRBJ1-4	.	.	TGTGCCAGCACCATTATTGGGGGGGAAAAACTGTTTTTT	CASTIIGGEKLFF
TRBV5-4	TRBJ1-2	.	.	TGTGCCAGCACCCGGGGGACCAGCAACTATGGCTACACCTTC	CASTRGTSNYGYTF
TRBV28	TRBJ2-7	.	.	TGTGCCAGCAGGGACTCCTACTCTCCCTACGAGCAGTACTTC	CASRDSYSPYEQYF
TRBV7-2	TRBJ1-5	.	.	TGTGCCAGCAGCGGGCTATTGCAGCCCCAGCATTTT	CASSGLLQPQHF
TRBV5-1	TRBJ1-3	.	.	TGCGCCAGCAGGCAAACCGGGAGCTATAAAAACACCATATATTTT	CASRQTGSYKNTIYF
TRBV28	TRBJ1-2	.	.	TGTGCCAGCAGTTTATCCGGTCAGGGCTACACCTTC	CASSLSGQGYTF
TRBV2	TRBJ2-3	TRBD2	.	TGTGCCAGCATAAGCGGGGGGGCCGGGACAGATACGCAGTATTTT	CASISGGAGTDTQYF
TRBV28	TRBJ1-1	.	.	TGTGCCAGCCACTGGGGGGCGACGCAAGGAACTGAAGCTTTCTTT	CASHWGATQGTEAFF
TRBV24-1	TRBJ2-5	TRBD1	.	TGTGCCACCAGTGATTCCGGACAGGGAGGCCAAGAGACCCAGTACTTC	CATSDSGQGGQETQYF
TRBV7-9	TRBJ2-1	.	.	TGTGCCAGCAGCTTAGTAGCTAGGGTGAGGGAGCAGTTCTTC	CASSLVARVREQFF
TRBV5-1	TRBJ1-1	.	once	TGCGCCAGCAGCTTGGGGCCCCACGGCACTGAAGCTTTCTTT	CASSLGPHGTEAFF
TRBV19	TRBJ1-5	.	.	TGTGCCAGTAGTATACGGGGGAGCAATCAGCCCCAGCATTTT	CASSIRGSNQPQHF
TRBV18	TRBJ2-3	TRBD2	once	TGTGCCAGCTCTCTCCGACTAGCGGGGGGTACAGATACGCAGTATTTT	CASSLRLAGGTDTQYF
TRBV7-2	TRBJ1-1	.	once	TGTGCCAGCAGCTTAGTAGCCGGTTTGAACACTGAAGCTTTCTTT	CASSLVAGLNTEAFF
TRBV30	TRBJ1-6	.	.	TGTGCCTGGACGGGCGGGGAGGGGACACCCCTCCACTTT	CAWTGGEGTPLHF
TRBV6-5	TRBJ2-5	.	.	TGTGCCAGCAGCTCTAATGGAGGGAGGGAGACCCAGTACTTC	CASSSNGGRETQYF
TRBV18	TRBJ1-2	.	.	TGTGCCAGCTCACCAGGGGCAGTTAATGGCTACACCTTC	CASSPGAVNGYTF
TRBV28	TRBJ1-6	.	.	TGTGCCAGCAGTTTCCAGGGCCGCTCCTATAATTCACCCCTCCACTTT	CASSFQGRSYNSPLHF
TRBV12-3/TRBV12-4	TRBJ2-1	TRBD1	.	TGTGCCAGCACCACCGGGACAGCCAAGTTCTTC	CASTTGTAKFF
TRBV28	TRBJ2-1	.	.	TGTGCCAGCAGTTTTGGGGGGATTATGAATGAGCAGTTCTTC	CASSFGGIMNEQFF
TRBV3-1/TRBV3-2	TRBJ1-1	.	.	TGTGCCAGCAGCCGAGTCCCCGACAACGGCGAAGCTTTCTTT	CASSRVPDNGEAFF
TRBV3-1/TRBV3-2	TRBJ2-3	.	.	TGTGCCAGCAGCGATCCGGGCGGGGTACGGACGCAGTATTTT	CASSDPGGVRTQYF
TRBV5-1	TRBJ1-6	.	once	TGCGCCAGCAGAAAGGACGGAGCCGGGAGCTCCTATAATTCACCCCTCCACTTT	CASRKDGAGSSYNSPLHF
TRBV18	TRBJ2-3	TRBD2	few	TGTGCCAGCTCACCCCCCGGGGGAAAACTAGCGGGAGATACAGATACGCAGTATTTT	CASSPPGGKLAGDTDTQYF
TRBV11-2	TRBJ1-6	.	once	TGTGCCAGCAGCTTATCACGGGGGGGGAGCTCCTATAATTCACCCCTCCACTTT	CASSLSRGGSSYNSPLHF
TRBV3-1/TRBV3-2	TRBJ1-1	TRBD1	.	TGTGCCAGCAGCCAAGCCGGGACAGGGAACACTGAAGCTTTCTTT	CASSQAGTGNTEAFF
TRBV7-9	TRBJ1-1	TRBD1	.	TGTGCCAGCAGCTACAACCGGGACAGGGGGGTGAACACTGAAGCTTTCTTT	CASSYNRDRGVNTEAFF
TRBV6-5	TRBJ2-7	.	.	TGTGCCAGCAGTTACCACACCAGAGGGGAGCAGTACTTC	CASSYHTRGEQYF
TRBV6-5	TRBJ1-1	.	few	TGTGCCAGCAGCACAGGGATCACTGAAGCTTTCTTT	CASSTGITEAFF
TRBV6-4	TRBJ2-7	.	.	TGTGCCAGCAGTGTGGGCAGGGGATACGAGCAGTACTTC	CASSVGRGYEQYF
TRBV19	TRBJ1-5	TRBD1	.	TGTGCCAGTAGTGACAGGGCGAATAGCAATCAGCCCCAGCATTTT	CASSDRANSNQPQHF
TRBV24-1	TRBJ2-5	.	.	TGTGCCACCAGTGATTTTCAAGGGACCCAGTACTTC	CATSDFQGTQYF
TRBV30	TRBJ1-1	.	.	TGTGCCTGGAGCCACAGGGTAACAAACACTGAAGCTTTCTTT	CAWSHRVTNTEAFF
TRBV6-6	TRBJ1-5	.	.	TGTGCCAGCAGTACCACGATCAATCAGCCCCAGCATTTT	CASSTTINQPQHF
TRBV5-1	TRBJ1-2	.	.	TGCGCCAGCAGCTTGAACAGACCAAAGGACTATGGCTACACCTTC	CASSLNRPKDYGYTF
TRBV7-8	TRBJ1-5	TRBD1	.	TGTGCCAGCAGCTTTGACAGGGGCAATCAGCCCCAGCATTTT	CASSFDRGNQPQHF
TRBV27	TRBJ2-7	.	.	TGTGCCAGCAGTTTAGCGAGATCCTACGAGCAGTACTTC	CASSLARSYEQYF
TRBV19	TRBJ1-4	.	.	TGTGCCAGTAGTGTGAGGGTTTGTGGACTGTTTTTT	CASSVRVCGLFF
TRBV2	TRBJ2-7	.	once	TGTGCCAGCAGGGATGGAGTCTCGTACGAGCAGTACTTC	CASRDGVSYEQYF
TRBV7-8	TRBJ2-1	.	.	TGTGCCAGCAGCCCCGCCCCAGGGCACTCCTACAATGAGCAGTTCTTC	CASSPAPGHSYNEQFF
TRBV3-1/TRBV3-2	TRBJ2-3	.	.	TGTGCCAGCAGCCCCCAGCCCGGGATTAGCACAGATACGCAGTATTTT	CASSPQPGISTDTQYF
TRBV6-1	TRBJ1-1	.	.	TGTGCCAGCAGTGAACTCTCGGGGACGAACACTGAAGCTTTCTTT	CASSELSGTNTEAFF
TRBV6-6	TRBJ1-5	TRBD1	.	TGTGCCAGCAGCTCGGGGACAGGACAAAATCAGCCCCAGCATTTT	CASSSGTGQNQPQHF
TRBV6-1	TRBJ2-1	.	.	TGTGCCAGCAGTGAAGCGCGGGGTTATGAGCAGTTCTTC	CASSEARGYEQFF
TRBV10-3	TRBJ2-5	TRBD1	.	TGTGCCATCAGTGGCCCCGGGACAGGGGAAGAGACCCAGTACTTC	CAISGPGTGEETQYF
TRBV5-1	TRBJ2-3	TRBD1	.	TGCGCCAGCAGGGCCCAGGGGGCATCAGATACGCAGTATTTT	CASRAQGASDTQYF
TRBV11-2	TRBJ2-2	.	.	TGTGCCAGCAGCTTACAGTGGGCAGGAGATACCGGGGAGCTGTTTTTT	CASSLQWAGDTGELFF
TRBV2	TRBJ2-2	.	.	TGTGCCAGCAGTGAAGCGCTTCGGGGCTACGGGGAGCTGTTTTTT	CASSEALRGYGELFF
TRBV4-3	TRBJ1-3	.	.	TGCGCCAGCAGCCAAGATACGGCAGACTCTGGAAACACCATATATTTT	CASSQDTADSGNTIYF
TRBV18	TRBJ2-7	.	.	TGTGCCAGCTCACTGGACGGTTACGAGCAGTACTTC	CASSLDGYEQYF
TRBV4-2	TRBJ1-1	.	.	TGTGCCAGCAGCCAAGATCACCCAGGGACGAACACTGAAGCTTTCTTT	CASSQDHPGTNTEAFF